This TCR beta chain is from a study of CXCR3-negative and CXCR3-positive naive CD8 T cells. About the study: Sequencing brought in about 140 million TRB reads altogether, and each library got about 1.5 +/- 0.3 million.

Germline loops: CDR1 MNHEY, CDR2 SMNVEV (reference sequence). This CDR3 region has 15 residues. To note about this clonotype: The antigen is not known.

A CD45RO-CCR7+CD27+CD95- phenotype identified naive CD8+ T cells. 5' RACE with UMI labels generated the TRB cDNA libraries. Using the 5' RACE reads, TCRdb records one entry per CDR3 protein without DNA. The sample table includes 70,000 to 95,000 distinct CDR3 sequences. Whole-study results and caveats: High diversity, comparable across both naive subsets, contrasted with much lower diversity in memory CD8+ cells. Similar levels of surface CD5 were seen between naive subsets; TCR strength was inferred from TRB CDR3 properties.

This clonotype was obtained from a human donor in good health. Some clones in this sample may be carry-over from other donors' samples. Material: naive CXCR3- CD8+ T cells from blood. Stated subset: CD45RO-CCR7+CD27+CD95- naive CD8+ T cells lacking CXCR3 (TNR3-). The chain recombines TRBV27 with TRBJ2-5; TCRdb proposes TRBD2, but this gene call is untestable without DNA. The CDR3 spells CASSLGLAGLETQYF.